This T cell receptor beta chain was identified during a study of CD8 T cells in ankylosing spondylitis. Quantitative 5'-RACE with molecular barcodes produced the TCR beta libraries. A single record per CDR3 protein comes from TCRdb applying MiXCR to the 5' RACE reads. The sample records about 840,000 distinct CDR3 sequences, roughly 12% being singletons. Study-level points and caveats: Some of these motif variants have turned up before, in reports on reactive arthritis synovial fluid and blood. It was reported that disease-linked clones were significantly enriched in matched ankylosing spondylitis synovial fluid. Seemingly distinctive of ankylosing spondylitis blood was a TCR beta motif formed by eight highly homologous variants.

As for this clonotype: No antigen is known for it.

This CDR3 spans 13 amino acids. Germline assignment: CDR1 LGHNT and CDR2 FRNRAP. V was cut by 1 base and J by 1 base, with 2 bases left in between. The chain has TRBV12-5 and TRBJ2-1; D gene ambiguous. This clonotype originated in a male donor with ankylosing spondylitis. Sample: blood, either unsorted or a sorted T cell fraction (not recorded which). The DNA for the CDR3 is TGTGCTAGTGGTTTGGAATCCTACAATGAGCAGTTCTTC. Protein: CASGLESYNEQFF. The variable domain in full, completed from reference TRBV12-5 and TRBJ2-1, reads DARVTQTPRHKVTEMGQEVTMRCQPILGHNTVFWYRQTMMQGLELLAYFRNRAPLDDSGMPKDRFSAEMPDATLATLKIQPSEPRDSAVYFCASGLESYNEQFFGPGTRLTVL.